These 30 T cell receptor beta chains were sequenced from one sample in a study of T cell responses to AZD1222 COVID-19 vaccine. The protocol was immunoSEQ multiplex PCR, while the TCRdb copy is restricted to in-frame clones and leaves out a portion. The table shows around 140,000 clones, with approximately 86% occurring only once. The input for sequencing was peripheral blood, taken 28 days after the second AZD1222 dose. The source is an adult who received the AZD1222 COVID-19 vaccine.

The genes are TRBV9 and TRBJ1-6, with a possible D match to TRBD1 (5 bases). CDR1 is SGDLS and CDR2 is YYNGEE in the germline V gene. This CDR3 region has 13 residues. Trimming shortened V by 3 bases and J by 12 bases, and 13 bases separated the two germline ends. CDR3 loop: CASSDTEGIPLHF. CDR3 DNA sequence: TGTGCCAGCAGCGATACGGAGGGGATACCCCTCCACTTT.

V usage is TRBV27 and J usage is TRBJ2-7, with D maybe TRBD1 (5 bases). V lost 2 bases to trimming and J lost 0 bases, with 5 bases between them. This CDR3 spans 13 amino acids. CDR1 and CDR2 from the germline V gene are MNHEY and SMNVEV (reference sequence). The CDR3 protein is CASSLQGSYEQYF. CDR3 bases: TGTGCCAGCAGTTTACAGGGCTCCTACGAGCAGTACTTC.

This clone was recorded only once. This chain links TRBV16 with TRBJ2-1, with 7 bases that match TRBD2. This CDR3 has 16 amino acids. CDR1 and CDR2 (germline): KGHSY, FQNENV. The trim removed 4 bases at V and 0 bases at J, leaving 6 bases unmatched. The CDR3: CASSPLGGSSYNEQFF. The CDR3 bases are TGTGCCAGCAGCCCCTTGGGGGGGAGCTCCTACAATGAGCAGTTCTTC.

This clone was observed a few times. The chain uses TRBV28 and TRBJ1-2; D remains ambiguous. Germline CDR1 is MDHEN and CDR2 is SYDVKM. This CDR3 region has 12 residues. With 8 bases removed from V and 4 bases from J, the gap between germline ends came to 11 bases. The CDR3 region is CASSLQTYGYTF. DNA of the CDR3: TGTGCCAGCTCCCTCCAGACCTATGGCTACACCTTC.

This clone was detected only a few times. This chain joins TRBV27 and TRBJ1-2; D is unresolved. Trimming took off 4 bases at V and 1 base at J, with 19 bases between the two ends. Germline lookup yields CDR1 MNHEY and CDR2 SMNVEV (reference sequence). The CDR3 contains 17 residues. The CDR3 DNA sequence: TGTGCCAGCAGTTCCCTTCGTACGGAAACCTTTAACTATGGCTACACCTTC. It specifies CASSSLRTETFNYGYTF.

The V and J genes are TRBV2 and TRBJ2-7; D uncertain. V was pared by 3 bases and J by 0 bases, with 6 bases between. This CDR3 has 13 residues. Per germline, CDR1 SNHLY and CDR2 FYNNEI. The CDR3 DNA reads TGTGCCAGCAGTGATGGTGGCTCCTACGAGCAGTACTTC. It translates to CASSDGGSYEQYF.

V and J are TRBV5-8 and TRBJ1-5; D not resolved. Germline lookup yields CDR1 SGHTS and CDR2 YDEGEE. CDR3 length equals 14 residues. Trimming removed 1 base at V and 4 bases at J, with 9 bases between. CDR3 protein: CASSLLGVNQPQHF. The CDR3 bases are TGTGCCAGCAGCTTGTTAGGAGTGAATCAGCCCCAGCATTTT.

CDR3 sequence (DNA): TGTGCCAGTAACGACCCGGGACAGGGCAATGAAAAACTGTTTTTT. Its translation is CASNDPGQGNEKLFF. The chain carries TRBV19 and TRBJ1-4; 9 bases match TRBD1. There are 15 residues in the CDR3. Looked up from germline, CDR1 is LNHDA and CDR2 is SQIVND (reference sequence). The V and J ends lost 7 bases and 5 bases, in that order; junction bases with no gene match: 8. Based on the CDR3 plus reference TRBV19 and TRBJ1-4, the full variable domain is DGGITQSPKYLFRKEGQNVTLSCEQNLNHDAMYWYRQDPGQGLRLIYYSQIVNDFQKGDIAEGYSVSREKKESFPLTVTSAQKNPTAFYLCASNDPGQGNEKLFFGSGTQLSVL.

The chain joins TRBV29-1 to TRBJ1-1; no firm D call. This CDR3 contains 12 residues. Germline loops: CDR1 SQVTM, CDR2 ANQGSEA. CDR3 region: CSGLLDRTEAFF. In nucleotides, the CDR3 is TGCTCCGGACTCCTGGATCGCACTGAAGCTTTCTTT. Based on the CDR3 plus reference TRBV29-1 and TRBJ1-1, the full variable domain is SAVISQKPSRDICQRGTSLTIQCQVDSQVTMMFWYRQQPGQSLTLIATANQGSEATYESGFVIDKFPISRPNLTFSTLTVSNMSPEDSSIYLCSGLLDRTEAFFGQGTRLTVV.

The chain recombines TRBV2 with TRBJ2-7; either TRBD1 or TRBD2 may fit D (5 bases each). Germline CDR1 reads SNHLY; CDR2 reads FYNNEI. The V end was cut by 4 bases, the J end by 2 bases, with 12 bases between. The CDR3 contains 14 residues. The CDR3 spells CASSAGTSPYEQYF. Here the CDR3 DNA reads TGTGCCAGCAGTGCCGGGACCTCTCCCTACGAGCAGTACTTC.

The chain combines TRBV10-1 with TRBJ2-3; D perhaps matches TRBD2 (6 bases). The CDR3 covers 13 residues. Germline CDR1 reads WNHNN; CDR2 reads SYGVQD (reference sequence). Between the trimmed V and J ends, which lost 6 bases and 4 bases, there was a span of 11 bases. The CDR3 protein is CASRAGSSDTQYF. For the CDR3, the DNA is TGCGCCAGCAGAGCCGGGAGTTCAGATACGCAGTATTTT.

V usage is TRBV3-1 (or the pseudogene TRBV3-2) and J usage is TRBJ1-3; D uncertain. The CDR3 spans 14 residues. Germline V gene sequence: CDR1 LGHDT, CDR2 YNNKEL (reference sequence). V lost 4 bases to trimming and J lost 0 bases, with 7 bases between them. The CDR3 DNA reads as TGTGCCAGCAGCCCGACGGGCTCTGGAAACACCATATATTTT. This gives the protein CASSPTGSGNTIYF.

The CDR3 bases are TGCGCCAGCAGCCAAGAGGGCACAGGCGAAGCTTTCTTT. Amino acids: CASSQEGTGEAFF. V usage is TRBV4-1 and J usage is TRBJ1-1; D is perhaps TRBD1 (5 bases). The CDR3 loop spans 13 amino acids. CDR1 is MGHRA, CDR2 YSYEKL, per germline. Trimming stripped 0 bases from V and 8 bases from J, with 10 bases between.

The chain uses TRBV19 and TRBJ1-5; tentatively, D is TRBD1 (5 bases). V was clipped by 7 bases and J by 7 bases, with 14 bases between them. Germline CDR1 is LNHDA and CDR2 is SQIVND (reference sequence). The CDR3 sequence is 13 residues long. The CDR3 region is CASNPGTIQPQHF. The CDR3 DNA follows: TGTGCCAGTAACCCCGGGACCATCCAGCCCCAGCATTTT.

This clone has only a few counts. This chain connects TRBV7-7 to TRBJ1-5, with 9 bases fitting TRBD1. CDR1 is SSHAT, CDR2 FNYEAQ, per germline (reference sequence). The V and J ends lost 5 bases and 4 bases, in that order; junction bases with no gene match: 6. The CDR3 sequence is 15 residues long. The CDR3: CASSRDRVLNQPQHF. The DNA of the CDR3 is TGTGCCAGCAGCCGGGACAGGGTCCTAAATCAGCCCCAGCATTTT.

The J gene is TRBJ2-7, the V gene TRBV27; TRBD2 agrees at 7 bases. V was clipped by 2 bases and J by 1 base; unmatched bases: 5. There are 15 residues in the CDR3. Germline-derived CDR1 and CDR2 are MNHEY and SMNVEV (reference sequence). CDR3 loop: CASSLGFGGSYEQYF. The CDR3 nucleotides read TGTGCCAGCAGTTTAGGATTCGGGGGGTCCTACGAGCAGTACTTC.

This clone turned up a few times. This chain joins TRBV7-9 and TRBJ2-5; the D is unclear. The CDR3 runs to 14 residues. The germline V gene encodes CDR1 SEHNR and CDR2 FQNEAQ (reference sequence). V dropped 5 bases and J dropped 7 bases, with 17 bases sitting between them. The CDR3 DNA follows: TGTGCCAGCAGCCCTAGGATTGAGGCTTGGACCCAGTACTTC. It is translated as CASSPRIEAWTQYF.

The chain carries TRBV5-5 and TRBJ2-3; D unclear. CDR1 is SGHKS and CDR2 is YYEKEE in the germline V gene (reference sequence). V dropped 5 bases and J dropped 0 bases, with 10 bases sitting between them. The CDR3 length is 14 residues. Here the CDR3 reads CASSSFTSTDTQYF. The CDR3 nucleotides are TGTGCCAGCAGTAGCTTTACTAGCACAGATACGCAGTATTTT.

This rearrangement joins TRBV10-3 to TRBJ2-1; 9 positions agree with TRBD1. CDR3 size: 15 residues. CDR1 ENHRY and CDR2 SYGVKD come from the germline V gene. V lost 6 bases, J lost 5 bases, and 8 bases stayed unmatched. CDR3 nucleotide sequence: TGTGCCATCAGCCCCGGGACAGGGCGAAACAATGAGCAGTTCTTC. This sequence encodes CAISPGTGRNNEQFF.

The chain combines TRBV7-8 with TRBJ2-4; no definite D call. Germline CDR1 SGHVS, CDR2 FQNEAQ. There are 11 residues in the CDR3. V was cut by 2 bases and J by 4 bases, with 0 bases left in between. The CDR3 loop is CASSLKNIQYF. Here the CDR3 DNA reads TGTGCCAGCAGCTTAAAAAACATTCAGTACTTC. Looking up the rest from reference TRBV7-8 and TRBJ2-4 gives the full variable domain: GAGVSQSPRYKVAKRGQDVALRCDPISGHVSLFWYQQALGQGPEFLTYFQNEAQLDKSGLPSDRFFAERPEGSVSTLKIQRTQQEDSAVYLCASSLKNIQYFGAGTRLSVL.

The chain couples TRBV28 to TRBJ2-7; tentatively, D is TRBD1 or TRBD2 (5 bases each). The germline gives CDR1 MDHEN, CDR2 SYDVKM. The CDR3 is 15 residues long. Trimming took 2 bases from V and 1 from J, leaving 12 bases between them. CDR3: CASSLMWGNSYEQYF. The CDR3 coding sequence is TGTGCCAGCAGTTTAATGTGGGGGAATTCCTACGAGCAGTACTTC.

V is TRBV5-4 and J is TRBJ1-1; weak D call: TRBD1 (5 bases). V lost 0 bases and J lost 4, with 13 bases in between. Per the germline V gene, CDR1 is SGHNT and CDR2 is YYREEE (reference sequence). This CDR3 region has 15 residues. The CDR3 sequence: CASSLAGRVGTEAFF. CDR3 in DNA: TGTGCCAGCAGCTTGGCAGGCAGGGTGGGCACTGAAGCTTTCTTT.

The gene calls are TRBV5-1 and TRBJ2-3, with D tentatively TRBD1 or TRBD2 (6 bases each). CDR3 length: 15 amino acids. V lost 3 bases to trimming and J lost 2 bases, with 13 bases between them. Germline V lookup: CDR1 SGHRS, CDR2 YFSETQ. The CDR3 bases are TGCGCCAGCAGCTCCAGGGGACTTCCCACAGATACGCAGTATTTT. This translates into CASSSRGLPTDTQYF.

This chain connects TRBV29-1 to TRBJ1-2; 8 bases match TRBD1. From germline, CDR1 is SQVTM and CDR2 ANQGSEA. This CDR3 contains 12 residues. With V trimmed by 4 bases and J by 6 bases, 4 bases remained unmatched. The CDR3 loop is CSVGDRMDGYTF. The CDR3 nucleotides are TGCAGCGTTGGGGACAGGATGGATGGCTACACCTTC.

The chain combines TRBV5-1 with TRBJ2-1, with D uncertain. The ends were cut back, 7 bases at V and 1 base at J, with 12 bases in the middle. This CDR3 spans 14 amino acids. The germline V gene encodes CDR1 SGHRS and CDR2 YFSETQ. CDR3 coding DNA: TGCGCCAGCGGCCTCGTGGGGTCCTACAATGAGCAGTTCTTC. This sequence encodes CASGLVGSYNEQFF.

The CDR3 DNA sequence: TGCGCCAGCTACCGGGGGGTGGCCCGCACAGATACGCAGTATTTT. Protein product: CASYRGVARTDTQYF. This chain joins TRBV5-1 and TRBJ2-3, with 7 bases aligning to TRBD2. The J segment lost 1 base and the V segment lost 7 bases, leaving 9 bases of the junction unmatched. The CDR3 extends over 15 amino acids. Germline V gene lookup returns CDR1 SGHRS and CDR2 YFSETQ.

The genes are TRBV3-1 (or the pseudogene TRBV3-2) and TRBJ1-1; D is undetermined. The CDR3 is made up of 13 amino acids. Germline CDR1 is LGHDT and CDR2 is YNNKEL (reference sequence). V lost 3 bases and J lost 3, with 8 bases in between. The CDR3 DNA reads as TGTGCCAGCAGCCAGGGGTTGGACACTGAAGCTTTCTTT. Its translation: CASSQGLDTEAFF.

V is TRBV19 and J is TRBJ2-6; weak D call: TRBD1 (6 bases). The V gene's germline CDR1 is LNHDA and CDR2 SQIVND (reference sequence). Deletions cut 3 bases from V and 0 bases from J, with 15 bases between. This CDR3 has 18 residues. The DNA of the CDR3 is TGTGCCAGTAGTATGGGCGGACAGCGGTCCTCTGGGGCCAACGTCCTGACTTTC. This codes for CASSMGGQRSSGANVLTF.

CDR3 bases: TGTGCCAGCAGCAGTAACAGGGGAGATGTGTACGAGCAGTACTTC. Its protein is CASSSNRGDVYEQYF. The chain uses TRBV3-1 (or the pseudogene TRBV3-2) and TRBJ2-7; 7 bases agree with TRBD1. CDR1 and CDR2 (germline): LGHDT, YNNKEL (reference sequence). Trimming removed 5 bases from V and 4 bases from J; junction bases left unmatched: 11. The CDR3 is made up of 15 amino acids.

The chain is built from TRBV27 and TRBJ1-2, with D maybe TRBD1 (6 bases). The V gene's germline CDR1 is MNHEY and CDR2 SMNVEV (reference sequence). This CDR3 spans 14 amino acids. V was pared by 8 bases and J by 0 bases, with 13 bases between. This CDR3 reads CASRTQGANYGYTF. The CDR3 DNA is TGTGCCAGCCGAACACAGGGAGCTAACTATGGCTACACCTTC.